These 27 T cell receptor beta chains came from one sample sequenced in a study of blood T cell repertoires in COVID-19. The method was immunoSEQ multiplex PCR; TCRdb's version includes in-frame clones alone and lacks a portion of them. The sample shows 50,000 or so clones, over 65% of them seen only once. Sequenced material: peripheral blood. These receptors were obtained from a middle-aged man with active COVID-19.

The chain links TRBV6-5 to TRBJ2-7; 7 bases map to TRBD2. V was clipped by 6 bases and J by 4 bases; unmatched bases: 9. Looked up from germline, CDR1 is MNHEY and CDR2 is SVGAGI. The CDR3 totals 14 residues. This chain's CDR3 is CASSAQAGPYEQYF. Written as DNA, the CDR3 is TGTGCCAGCAGCGCCCAAGCGGGACCATACGAGCAGTACTTC.

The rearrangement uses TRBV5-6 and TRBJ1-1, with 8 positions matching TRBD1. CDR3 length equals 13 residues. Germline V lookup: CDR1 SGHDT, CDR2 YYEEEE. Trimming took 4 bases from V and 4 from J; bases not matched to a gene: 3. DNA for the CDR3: TGTGCCAGCAGCCTGGACAGGGCCACTGAAGCTTTCTTT. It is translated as CASSLDRATEAFF.

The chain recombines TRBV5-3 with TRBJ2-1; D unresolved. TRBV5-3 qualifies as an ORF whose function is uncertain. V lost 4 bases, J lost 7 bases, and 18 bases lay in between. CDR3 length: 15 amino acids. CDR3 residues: CARSSRSTSRNEQFF. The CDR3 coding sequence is TGTGCCAGAAGCAGTAGGAGTACCTCCCGTAATGAGCAGTTCTTC.

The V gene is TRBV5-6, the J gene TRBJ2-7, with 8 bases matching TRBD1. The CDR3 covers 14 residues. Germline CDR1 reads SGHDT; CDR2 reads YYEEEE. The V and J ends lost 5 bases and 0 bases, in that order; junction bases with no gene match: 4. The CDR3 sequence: CASRRTGSSYEQYF. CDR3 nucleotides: TGTGCCAGCAGACGGACAGGGAGCTCCTACGAGCAGTACTTC. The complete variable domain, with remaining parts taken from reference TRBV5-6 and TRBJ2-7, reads DAGVTQSPTHLIKTRGQQVTLRCSPKSGHDTVSWYQQALGQGPQFIFQYYEEEERQRGNFPDRFSGHQFPNYSSELNVNALLLGDSALYLCASRRTGSSYEQYFGPGTRLTVT.

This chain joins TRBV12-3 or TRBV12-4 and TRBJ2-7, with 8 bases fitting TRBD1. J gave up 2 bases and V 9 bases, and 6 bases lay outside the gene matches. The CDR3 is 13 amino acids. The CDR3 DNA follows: TGTGCCAGTAGTGGACAGGGAACCTACGAGCAGTACTTC. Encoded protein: CASSGQGTYEQYF.

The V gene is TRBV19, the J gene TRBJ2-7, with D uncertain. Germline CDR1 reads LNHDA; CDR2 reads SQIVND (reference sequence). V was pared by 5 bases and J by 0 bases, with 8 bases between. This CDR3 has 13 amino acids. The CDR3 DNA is TGTGCCAGTAGTGCCACAGTCTCCTACGAGCAGTACTTC. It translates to CASSATVSYEQYF.

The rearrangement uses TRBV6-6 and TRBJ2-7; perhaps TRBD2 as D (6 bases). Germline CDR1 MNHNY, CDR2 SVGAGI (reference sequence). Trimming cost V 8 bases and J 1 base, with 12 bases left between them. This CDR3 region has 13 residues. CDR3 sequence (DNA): TGTGCCAGCGGCCGGGAGTCATCCTACGAGCAGTACTTC. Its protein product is CASGRESSYEQYF.

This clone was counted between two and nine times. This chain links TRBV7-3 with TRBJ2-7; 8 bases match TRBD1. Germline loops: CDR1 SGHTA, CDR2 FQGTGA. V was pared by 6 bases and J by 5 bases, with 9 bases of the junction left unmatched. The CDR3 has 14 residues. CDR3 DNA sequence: TGTGCCAGCAGGTCCCCGGGACAGGAAAACGAGCAGTACTTC. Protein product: CASRSPGQENEQYF.

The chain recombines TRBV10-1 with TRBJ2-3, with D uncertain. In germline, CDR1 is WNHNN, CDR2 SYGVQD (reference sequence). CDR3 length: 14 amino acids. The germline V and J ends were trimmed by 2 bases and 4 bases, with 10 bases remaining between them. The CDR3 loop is CASSEQTQPDTQYF. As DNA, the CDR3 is TGCGCCAGCAGTGAGCAGACTCAGCCAGATACGCAGTATTTT.

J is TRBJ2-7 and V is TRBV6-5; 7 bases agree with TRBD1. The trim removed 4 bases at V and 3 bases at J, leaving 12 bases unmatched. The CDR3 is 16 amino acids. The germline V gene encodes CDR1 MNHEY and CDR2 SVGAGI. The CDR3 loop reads CASSSPRDSPFYEQYF. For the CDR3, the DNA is TGTGCCAGCAGTTCCCCCAGGGACAGTCCCTTCTACGAGCAGTACTTC.

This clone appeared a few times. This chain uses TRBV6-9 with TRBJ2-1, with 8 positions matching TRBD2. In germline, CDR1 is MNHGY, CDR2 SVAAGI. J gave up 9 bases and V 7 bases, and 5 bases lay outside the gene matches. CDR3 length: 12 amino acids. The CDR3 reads CASTSGGGEQFF. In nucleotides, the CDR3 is TGTGCCAGCACTTCGGGGGGGGGTGAGCAGTTCTTC.

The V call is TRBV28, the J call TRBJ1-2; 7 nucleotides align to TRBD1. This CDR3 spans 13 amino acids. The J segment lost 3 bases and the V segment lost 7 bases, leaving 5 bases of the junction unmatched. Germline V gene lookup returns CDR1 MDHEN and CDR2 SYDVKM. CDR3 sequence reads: CASIRDRDYGYTF. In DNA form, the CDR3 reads TGTGCCAGCATTCGCGACAGGGACTATGGCTACACCTTC.

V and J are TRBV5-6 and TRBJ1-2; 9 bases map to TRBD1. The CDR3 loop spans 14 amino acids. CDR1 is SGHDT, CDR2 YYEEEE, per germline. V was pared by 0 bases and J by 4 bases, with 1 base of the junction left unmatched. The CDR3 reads CASSLVGQGYGYTF. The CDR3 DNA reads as TGTGCCAGCAGCTTGGTGGGACAGGGCTATGGCTACACCTTC.

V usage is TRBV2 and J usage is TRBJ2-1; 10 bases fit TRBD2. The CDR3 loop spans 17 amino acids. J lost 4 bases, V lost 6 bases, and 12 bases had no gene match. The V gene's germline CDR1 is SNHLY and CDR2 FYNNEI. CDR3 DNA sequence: TGTGCCAGCAGGAAAGGGGCTAGCGGGAGTATGTACAATGAGCAGTTCTTC. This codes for CASRKGASGSMYNEQFF.

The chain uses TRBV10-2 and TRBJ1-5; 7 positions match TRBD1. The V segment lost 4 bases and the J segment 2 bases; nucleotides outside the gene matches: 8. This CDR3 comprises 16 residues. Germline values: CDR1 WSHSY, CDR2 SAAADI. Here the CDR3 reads CASSGIRGPGNQPQHF. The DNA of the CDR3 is TGCGCCAGCAGTGGTATTAGGGGGCCGGGCAATCAGCCCCAGCATTTT.

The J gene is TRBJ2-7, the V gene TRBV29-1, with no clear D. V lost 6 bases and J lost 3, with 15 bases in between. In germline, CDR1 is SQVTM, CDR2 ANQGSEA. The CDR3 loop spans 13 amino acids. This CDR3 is CSVSAGSNYEQYF. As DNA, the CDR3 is TGCAGCGTGTCTGCCGGGTCGAACTACGAGCAGTACTTC.

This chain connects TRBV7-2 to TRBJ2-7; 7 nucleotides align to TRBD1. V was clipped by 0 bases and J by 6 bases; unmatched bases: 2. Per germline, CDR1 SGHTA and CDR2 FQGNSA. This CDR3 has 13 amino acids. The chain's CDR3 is CASSLAGGGEQYF. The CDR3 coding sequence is TGTGCCAGCAGCTTAGCAGGGGGCGGCGAGCAGTACTTC. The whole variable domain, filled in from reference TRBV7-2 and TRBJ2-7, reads GAGVSQSPSNKVTEKGKDVELRCDPISGHTALYWYRQSLGQGLEFLIYFQGNSAPDKSGLPSDRFSAERTGGSVSTLTIQRTQQEDSAVYLCASSLAGGGEQYFGPGTRLTVT.

The CDR3 reads CASSADRAAGANVLTF. The CDR3 DNA reads as TGTGCCAGCAGCGCCGACAGGGCGGCTGGGGCCAACGTCCTGACTTTC. V usage is TRBV11-1 and J usage is TRBJ2-6; 7 positions match TRBD1. V lost 5 bases and J lost 2; bases outside the gene matches: 6. Germline assignment: CDR1 SGHAT and CDR2 FQDESV (reference sequence). This CDR3 is 16 amino acids long.

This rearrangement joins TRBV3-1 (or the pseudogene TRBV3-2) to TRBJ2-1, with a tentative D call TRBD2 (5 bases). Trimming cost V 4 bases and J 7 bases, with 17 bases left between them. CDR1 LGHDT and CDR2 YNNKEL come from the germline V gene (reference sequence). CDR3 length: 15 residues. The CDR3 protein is CASSLQAAGGNEQFF. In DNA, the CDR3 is TGTGCCAGCAGCCTCCAGGCTGCAGGCGGGAATGAGCAGTTCTTC.

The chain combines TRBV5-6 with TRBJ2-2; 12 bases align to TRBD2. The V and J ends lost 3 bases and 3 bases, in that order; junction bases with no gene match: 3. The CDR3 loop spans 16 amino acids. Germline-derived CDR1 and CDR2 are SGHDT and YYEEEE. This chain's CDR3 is CASSSTSGSDTGELFF. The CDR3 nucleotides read TGTGCCAGCAGCTCGACTAGCGGGAGTGACACCGGGGAGCTGTTTTTT.

The CDR3 region has the DNA TGTGCCACCAGCAGAAGACTAGCGATAGATACGCAGTATTTT. Translated: CATSRRLAIDTQYF. The chain couples TRBV15 to TRBJ2-3, with 8 bases matching TRBD2. Unmatched junction bases numbered 3, after V lost 2 bases and J lost 5 bases. CDR3 size: 14 residues. Germline assignment: CDR1 LNHNV and CDR2 YYDKDF (reference sequence). Full variable domain (rest looked up from reference TRBV15 and TRBJ2-3): DAMVIQNPRYQVTQFGKPVTLSCSQTLNHNVMYWYQQKSSQAPKLLFHYYDKDFNNEADTPDNFQSRRPNTSFCFLDIRSPGLGDTAMYLCATSRRLAIDTQYFGPGTRLTVL.

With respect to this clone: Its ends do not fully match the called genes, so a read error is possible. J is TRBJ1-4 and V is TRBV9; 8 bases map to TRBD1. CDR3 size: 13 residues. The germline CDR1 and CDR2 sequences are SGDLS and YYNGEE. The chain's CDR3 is CASSVEPGQGPHF. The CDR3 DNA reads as TGTGCCAGCAGCGTAGAACCCGGACAGGGTCCTCATTTT. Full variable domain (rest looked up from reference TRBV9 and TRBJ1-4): DSGVTQTPKHLITATGQRVTLRCSPRSGDLSVYWYQQSLDQGLQFLIQYYNGEERAKGNILERFSAQQFPDLHSELNLSSLELGDSALYFCASSVEPGQGPHFGSGTQLSVL.

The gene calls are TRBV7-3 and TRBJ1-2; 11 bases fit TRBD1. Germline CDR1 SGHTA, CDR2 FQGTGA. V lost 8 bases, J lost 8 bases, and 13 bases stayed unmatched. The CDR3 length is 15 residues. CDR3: CASRLSGQGDGGYTF. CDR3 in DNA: TGTGCCAGCCGGTTATCGGGACAGGGGGACGGGGGCTACACCTTC.

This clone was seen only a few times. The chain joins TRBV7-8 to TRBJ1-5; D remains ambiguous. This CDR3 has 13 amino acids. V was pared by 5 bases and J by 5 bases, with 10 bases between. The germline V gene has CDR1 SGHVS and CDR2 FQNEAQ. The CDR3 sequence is CASSPTADQPQHF. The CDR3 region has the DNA TGTGCCAGCAGCCCAACCGCGGATCAGCCCCAGCATTTT.

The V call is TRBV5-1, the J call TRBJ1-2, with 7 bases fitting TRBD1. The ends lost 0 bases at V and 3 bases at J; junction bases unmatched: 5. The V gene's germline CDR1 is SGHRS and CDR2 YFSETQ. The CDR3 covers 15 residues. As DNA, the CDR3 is TGCGCCAGCAGCTTGGTCCCAGGGGGAGACTATGGCTACACCTTC. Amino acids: CASSLVPGGDYGYTF.

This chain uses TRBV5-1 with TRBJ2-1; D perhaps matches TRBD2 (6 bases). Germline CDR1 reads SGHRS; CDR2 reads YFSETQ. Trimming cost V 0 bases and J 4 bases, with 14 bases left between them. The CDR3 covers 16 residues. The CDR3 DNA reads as TGCGCCAGCAGCTTGGGACATAGCGGAGAGTACAATGAGCAGTTCTTC. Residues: CASSLGHSGEYNEQFF.

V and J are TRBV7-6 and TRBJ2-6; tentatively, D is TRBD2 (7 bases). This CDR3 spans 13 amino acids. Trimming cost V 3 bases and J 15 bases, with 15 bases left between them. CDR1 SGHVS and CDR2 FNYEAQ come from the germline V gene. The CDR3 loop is CASSFRGGLDLTF. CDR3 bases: TGTGCCAGCAGCTTTAGGGGGGGCTTGGACCTGACTTTC.